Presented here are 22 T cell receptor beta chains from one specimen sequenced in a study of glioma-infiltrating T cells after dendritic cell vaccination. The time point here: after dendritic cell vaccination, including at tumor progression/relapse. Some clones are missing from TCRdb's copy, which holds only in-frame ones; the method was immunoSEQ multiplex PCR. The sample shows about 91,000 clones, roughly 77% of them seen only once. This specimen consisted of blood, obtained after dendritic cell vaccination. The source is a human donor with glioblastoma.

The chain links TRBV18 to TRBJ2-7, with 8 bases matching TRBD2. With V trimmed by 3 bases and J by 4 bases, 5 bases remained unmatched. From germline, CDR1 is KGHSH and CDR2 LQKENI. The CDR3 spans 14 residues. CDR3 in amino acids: CASSPSGGPYEQYV. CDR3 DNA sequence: TGTGCCAGCTCACCCTCGGGAGGGCCATACGAGCAGTACGTC.

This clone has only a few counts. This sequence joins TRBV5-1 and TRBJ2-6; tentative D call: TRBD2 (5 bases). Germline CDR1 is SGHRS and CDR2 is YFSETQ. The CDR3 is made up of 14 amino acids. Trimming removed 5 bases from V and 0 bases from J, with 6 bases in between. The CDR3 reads CASSEGSGANVLTF. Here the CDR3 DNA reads TGCGCCAGCAGTGAGGGCTCTGGGGCCAACGTCCTGACTTTC.

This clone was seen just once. CDR3: CASWGGAGSQPQHF. The CDR3 DNA reads TGTGCCAGCTGGGGGGGCGCGGGGAGTCAGCCCCAGCATTTT. The J gene is TRBJ1-5, the V gene TRBV6-5; tentative D call: TRBD1 (6 bases). The CDR3 length is 14 residues. Trimming took 8 bases from V and 6 from J, leaving 17 bases between them. Looked up from germline, CDR1 is MNHEY and CDR2 is SVGAGI.

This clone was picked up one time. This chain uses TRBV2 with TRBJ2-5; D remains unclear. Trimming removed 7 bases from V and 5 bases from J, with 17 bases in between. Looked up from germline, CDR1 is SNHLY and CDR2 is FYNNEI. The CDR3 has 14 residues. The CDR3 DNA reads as TGTGCCAGCAAGAACCTGCAGATTCAGGAGACCCAGTACTTC. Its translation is CASKNLQIQETQYF.

Here the CDR3 DNA reads TGTGCCAGCAGCTTTGCCGGGACAGACAATTATGGCTACACCTTC. Its translation is CASSFAGTDNYGYTF. The chain uses TRBV7-9 and TRBJ1-2; 7 nucleotides line up with TRBD1. CDR1 is SEHNR, CDR2 FQNEAQ, per germline (reference sequence). This CDR3 comprises 15 residues. Losses at the gene ends were 3 bases for V and 5 bases for J; bases not matched to a gene: 9.

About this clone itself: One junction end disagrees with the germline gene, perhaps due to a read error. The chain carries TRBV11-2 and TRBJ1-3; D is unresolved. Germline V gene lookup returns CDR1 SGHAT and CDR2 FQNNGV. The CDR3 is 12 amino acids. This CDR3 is CASSLAPSRHVF. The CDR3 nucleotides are TGTGCCAGCAGCTTAGCCCCCTCCCGACACGTTTTT.

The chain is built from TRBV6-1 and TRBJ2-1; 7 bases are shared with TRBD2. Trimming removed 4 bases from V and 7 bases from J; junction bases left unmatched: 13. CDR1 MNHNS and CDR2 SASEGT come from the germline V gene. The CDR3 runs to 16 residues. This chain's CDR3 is CASSGNRRGSSNEQFF. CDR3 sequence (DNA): TGTGCCAGCAGTGGGAATCGGCGGGGGAGTTCTAATGAGCAGTTCTTC.

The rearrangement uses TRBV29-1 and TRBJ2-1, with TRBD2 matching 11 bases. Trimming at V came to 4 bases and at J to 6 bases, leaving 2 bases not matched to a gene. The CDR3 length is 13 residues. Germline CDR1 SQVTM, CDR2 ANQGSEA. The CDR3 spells CSVVAGGPNEQFF. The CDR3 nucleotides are TGCAGCGTTGTAGCGGGGGGGCCCAATGAGCAGTTCTTC.

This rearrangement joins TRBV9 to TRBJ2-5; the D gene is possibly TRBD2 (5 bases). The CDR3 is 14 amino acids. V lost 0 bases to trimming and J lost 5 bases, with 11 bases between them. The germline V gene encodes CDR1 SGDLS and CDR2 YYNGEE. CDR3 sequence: CASSVGGNRETQYF. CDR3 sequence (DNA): TGTGCCAGCAGCGTAGGAGGGAACCGGGAGACCCAGTACTTC. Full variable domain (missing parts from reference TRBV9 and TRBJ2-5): DSGVTQTPKHLITATGQRVTLRCSPRSGDLSVYWYQQSLDQGLQFLIQYYNGEERAKGNILERFSAQQFPDLHSELNLSSLELGDSALYFCASSVGGNRETQYFGPGTRLLVL.

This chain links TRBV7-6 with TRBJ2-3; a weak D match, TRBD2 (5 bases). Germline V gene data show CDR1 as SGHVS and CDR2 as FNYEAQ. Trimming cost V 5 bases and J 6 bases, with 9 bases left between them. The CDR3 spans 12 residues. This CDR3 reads CASSPTRDTQYF. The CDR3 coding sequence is TGTGCCAGCAGCCCAACTAGGGATACGCAGTATTTT. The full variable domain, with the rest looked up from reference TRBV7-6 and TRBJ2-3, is GAGVSQSPRYKVTKRGQDVALRCDPISGHVSLYWYRQALGQGPEFLTYFNYEAQQDKSGLPNDRFSAERPEGSISTLTIQRTEQRDSAMYRCASSPTRDTQYFGPGTRLTVL.

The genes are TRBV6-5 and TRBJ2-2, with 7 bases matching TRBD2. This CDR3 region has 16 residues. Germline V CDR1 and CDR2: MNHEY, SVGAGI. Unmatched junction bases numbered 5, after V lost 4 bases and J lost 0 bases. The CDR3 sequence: CASSLRLAANTGELFF. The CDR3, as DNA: TGTGCCAGCAGTTTAAGACTAGCAGCGAACACCGGGGAGCTGTTTTTT.

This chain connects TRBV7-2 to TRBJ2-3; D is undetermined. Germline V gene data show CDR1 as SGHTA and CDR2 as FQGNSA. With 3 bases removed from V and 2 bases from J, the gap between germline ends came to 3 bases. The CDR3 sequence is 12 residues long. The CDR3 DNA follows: TGTGCCAGCAGCTTCTACACAGATACGCAGTATTTT. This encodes CASSFYTDTQYF.

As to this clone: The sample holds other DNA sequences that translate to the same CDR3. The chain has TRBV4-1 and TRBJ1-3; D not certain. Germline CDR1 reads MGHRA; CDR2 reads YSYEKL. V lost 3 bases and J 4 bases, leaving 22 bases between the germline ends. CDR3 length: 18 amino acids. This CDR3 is CASSQGLLSRELGNTIYF. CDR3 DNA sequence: TGCGCCAGCAGCCAGGGTTTATTGTCGAGGGAATTAGGAAACACCATATATTTT.

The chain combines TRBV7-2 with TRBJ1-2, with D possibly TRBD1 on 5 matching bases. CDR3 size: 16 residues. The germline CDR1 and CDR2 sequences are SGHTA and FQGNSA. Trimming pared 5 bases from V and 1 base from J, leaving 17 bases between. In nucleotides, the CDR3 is TGTGCCAGCAGCCCCAGGCAGGGTTTAAATAACTATGGCTACACCTTC. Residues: CASSPRQGLNNYGYTF.

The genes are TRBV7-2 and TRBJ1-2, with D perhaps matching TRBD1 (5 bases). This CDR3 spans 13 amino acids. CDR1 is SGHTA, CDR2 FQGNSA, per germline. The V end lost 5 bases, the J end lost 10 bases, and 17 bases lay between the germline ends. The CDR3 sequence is CASSRRRDSDYTF. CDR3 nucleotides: TGTGCCAGCAGCCGGCGCAGGGACTCTGACTACACCTTC.

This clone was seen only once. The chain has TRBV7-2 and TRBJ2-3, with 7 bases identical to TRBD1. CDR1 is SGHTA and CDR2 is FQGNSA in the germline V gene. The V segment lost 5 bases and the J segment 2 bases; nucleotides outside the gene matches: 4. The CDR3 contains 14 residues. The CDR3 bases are TGTGCCAGCAGCCGTGACAGGGTCACAGATACGCAGTATTTT. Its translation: CASSRDRVTDTQYF.

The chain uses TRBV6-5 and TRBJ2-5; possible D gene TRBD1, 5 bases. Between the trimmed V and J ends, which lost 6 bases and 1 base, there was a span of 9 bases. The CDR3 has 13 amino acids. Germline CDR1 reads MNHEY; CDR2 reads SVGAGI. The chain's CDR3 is CASSRTPQETQYF. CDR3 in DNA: TGTGCCAGCAGCCGGACACCCCAAGAGACCCAGTACTTC.

This chain's CDR3 is CASSEQGLAGNNEQFF. The CDR3 bases are TGTGCCAGCAGTGAACAGGGACTAGCGGGAAACAATGAGCAGTTCTTC. The chain carries TRBV6-1 and TRBJ2-1; TRBD2 matches at 13 bases. The CDR3 covers 16 residues. The V gene end was trimmed by 2 bases and the J gene end by 5 bases; junction bases not matched to a gene: 3. Germline values: CDR1 MNHNS, CDR2 SASEGT.

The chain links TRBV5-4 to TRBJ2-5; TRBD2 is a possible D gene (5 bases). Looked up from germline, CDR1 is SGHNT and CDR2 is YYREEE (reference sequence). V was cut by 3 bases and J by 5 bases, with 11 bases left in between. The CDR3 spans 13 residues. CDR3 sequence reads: CASSYSPGETQYF. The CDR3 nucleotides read TGTGCCAGCAGCTATTCGCCGGGGGAGACCCAGTACTTC.

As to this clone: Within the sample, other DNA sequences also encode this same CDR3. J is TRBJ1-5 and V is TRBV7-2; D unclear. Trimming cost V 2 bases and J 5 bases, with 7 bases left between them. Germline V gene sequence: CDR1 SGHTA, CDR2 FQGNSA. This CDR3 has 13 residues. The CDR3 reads CASSLKRDQPQHF. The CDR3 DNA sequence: TGTGCCAGCAGCTTAAAGCGGGATCAGCCCCAGCATTTT.

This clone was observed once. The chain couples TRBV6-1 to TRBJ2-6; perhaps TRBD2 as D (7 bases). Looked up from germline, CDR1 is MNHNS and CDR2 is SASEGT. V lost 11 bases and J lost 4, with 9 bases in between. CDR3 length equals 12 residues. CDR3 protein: CAGGAGANVLTF. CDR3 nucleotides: TGTGCCGGGGGGGCCGGGGCCAACGTCCTGACTTTC.

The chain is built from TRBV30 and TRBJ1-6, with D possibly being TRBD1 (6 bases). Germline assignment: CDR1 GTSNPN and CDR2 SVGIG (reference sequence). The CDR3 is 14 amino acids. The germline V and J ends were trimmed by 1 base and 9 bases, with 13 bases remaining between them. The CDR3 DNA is TGTGCCTGGAGTGACAGGACAGAGCGTTCACCCCTCCACTTT. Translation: CAWSDRTERSPLHF.